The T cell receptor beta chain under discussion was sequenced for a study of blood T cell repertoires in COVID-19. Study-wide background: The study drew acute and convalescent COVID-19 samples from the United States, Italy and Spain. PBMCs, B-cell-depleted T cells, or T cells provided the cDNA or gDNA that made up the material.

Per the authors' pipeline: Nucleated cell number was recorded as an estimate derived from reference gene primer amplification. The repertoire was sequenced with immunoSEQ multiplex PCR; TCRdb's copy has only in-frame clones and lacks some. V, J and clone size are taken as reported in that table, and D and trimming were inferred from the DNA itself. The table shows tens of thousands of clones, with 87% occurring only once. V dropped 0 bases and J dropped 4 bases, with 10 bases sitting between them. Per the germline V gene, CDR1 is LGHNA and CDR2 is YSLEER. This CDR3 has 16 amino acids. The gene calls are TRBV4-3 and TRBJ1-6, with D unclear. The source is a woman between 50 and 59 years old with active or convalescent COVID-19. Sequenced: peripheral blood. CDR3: CASSQDLRVYNSPLHF. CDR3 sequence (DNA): TGCGCCAGCAGCCAAGATCTGCGGGTTTATAATTCACCCCTCCACTTT.